These 24 T cell receptor beta chains came from one sample sequenced in a study of cytomegalovirus exposure and HLA in healthy donors. The PCR had 60 Vbeta and 13 Jbeta primers. Sequencing was performed with immunoSEQ multiplex PCR; in TCRdb, only in-frame clones are kept and a portion is missing. The data contain fewer than 250,000 clones, around 87% of them singletons. The specimen was PBMCs. The receptors stem from a boy younger than 10 in good health and CMV-seronegative.

Regarding this clone: Relative to the germline gene, one junction end is altered; a read error may explain this. The V gene is TRBV9, the J gene TRBJ1-2, with 10 bases matching TRBD1. Germline V gene sequence: CDR1 SGDLS, CDR2 YYNGEE. The CDR3 contains 15 residues. The CDR3: CASNFDRGRNYGHTF. The CDR3 nucleotides are TGTGCCAGCAACTTCGACAGGGGGCGGAACTATGGCCACACCTTC.

This clone appeared a single time. This chain links TRBV5-1 with TRBJ2-6; 7 bases are shared with TRBD2. V shed 3 bases, J shed 1 base, and the junction held 13 bases outside the gene matches. This CDR3 spans 19 amino acids. In germline, CDR1 is SGHRS, CDR2 YFSETQ. The CDR3 DNA follows: TGCGCCAGCAGCTCAGGTGTATCGGCGGGGGAATCTGGGGCCAACGTCCTGACTTTC. Translation: CASSSGVSAGESGANVLTF.

V gene TRBV9 combines with J gene TRBJ2-7, with TRBD2 identical over 9 bases. Trimming cost V 3 bases and J 2 bases; bases outside gene matches: 3. CDR1 is SGDLS and CDR2 is YYNGEE in the germline V gene. The CDR3 loop spans 14 amino acids. CDR3 DNA sequence: TGTGCCAGCAGCGCCACTAGCGGGCCCTACGAGCAGTACTTC. This encodes CASSATSGPYEQYF.

The chain carries TRBV7-3 and TRBJ2-3, with D hard to call. Germline V lookup: CDR1 SGHTA, CDR2 FQGTGA. CDR3 length: 13 residues. V was clipped by 2 bases and J by 4 bases, with 7 bases between them. DNA of the CDR3: TGTGCCAGCAGCTTAGTAGCCCCAGATACGCAGTATTTT. Its translation is CASSLVAPDTQYF.

This CDR3 reads CASSLDRNTEAFF. The CDR3 nucleotides read TGTGCCAGCAGCTTGGACAGAAACACTGAAGCTTTCTTT. The V and J genes are TRBV28 and TRBJ1-1; D may be TRBD1 (6 bases). The CDR3 spans 13 residues. V was trimmed by 6 bases and J by 2 bases, leaving 10 bases between them. The germline V gene has CDR1 MDHEN and CDR2 SYDVKM.

The genes are TRBV6-4 and TRBJ2-6; maybe TRBD2 (7 bases). Germline CDR1 is MRHNA and CDR2 is SNTAGT. The CDR3 consists of 16 residues. V lost 11 bases, J lost 3 bases, and 20 bases lay in between. CDR3 sequence reads: CARIWGGAGGANVLTF. In nucleotides, the CDR3 is TGTGCCCGAATATGGGGGGGGGCCGGTGGGGCCAACGTCCTGACTTTC.

The chain recombines TRBV28 with TRBJ2-3; D might be TRBD1 (6 bases). V lost 3 bases, J lost 2 bases, and 21 bases lay in between. The CDR3 runs 18 residues. Germline V gene lookup returns CDR1 MDHEN and CDR2 SYDVKM. In DNA form, the CDR3 reads TGTGCCAGCAGTTTTGGATTAAAGCAGGGGTGGGTCACAGATACGCAGTATTTT. Translating it yields CASSFGLKQGWVTDTQYF. The full variable domain, completed using reference TRBV28 and TRBJ2-3, is DVKVTQSSRYLVKRTGEKVFLECVQDMDHENMFWYRQDPGLGLRLIYFSYDVKMKEKGDIPEGYSVSREKKERFSLILESASTNQTSMYLCASSFGLKQGWVTDTQYFGPGTRLTVL.

The chain recombines TRBV11-3 with TRBJ1-1; D gene ambiguous. Germline values: CDR1 SGHNT, CDR2 YENEEA. V gave up 1 base and J gave up 0 bases, with 6 bases separating them. This CDR3 is 14 amino acids long. The CDR3 protein is CASSLGQMNTEAFF. The CDR3 DNA is TGTGCCAGCAGCTTAGGGCAAATGAACACTGAAGCTTTCTTT.

The J gene is TRBJ1-4, the V gene TRBV19, with D maybe TRBD1 (5 bases). The germline V and J ends were trimmed by 7 bases and 14 bases, with 20 bases remaining between them. The CDR3 runs to 13 residues. The V gene's germline CDR1 is LNHDA and CDR2 SQIVND (reference sequence). As DNA, the CDR3 is TGTGCCAGTATGAGCACTCCTGAACAGGACCTGTTTTTT. Its protein product is CASMSTPEQDLFF.

This clone turned up a few times. The rearrangement links TRBV5-6 to TRBJ2-2, with 8 bases lining up with TRBD2. Germline V gene data show CDR1 as SGHDT and CDR2 as YYEEEE. V shed 3 bases and J 7 bases; nucleotides not matched to a gene: 14. The CDR3 sequence is 17 residues long. CDR3 sequence (DNA): TGTGCCAGCAGCTCAGAGAATTTAGCGGGATTGGTCGGGGAGCTGTTTTTT. Translation gives CASSSENLAGLVGELFF.

Only one count was recorded for this clone. The chain couples TRBV28 to TRBJ2-3; 12 bases align to TRBD1. This CDR3 comprises 15 residues. J lost 4 bases, V lost 8 bases, and 7 bases had no gene match. Germline loops: CDR1 MDHEN, CDR2 SYDVKM. DNA of the CDR3: TGTGCCAGCGCTTCCGGGACAGGGGGCGCAGATACGCAGTATTTT. Its translation: CASASGTGGADTQYF.

In regard to this clone: Other nucleotide sequences in the sample specify the same CDR3. J is TRBJ2-3 and V is TRBV28; unclear D gene. Trimming took off 3 bases at V and 3 bases at J, with 7 bases between the two ends. CDR3 size: 13 residues. Germline V CDR1 and CDR2: MDHEN, SYDVKM. The CDR3 region has the DNA TGTGCCAGCAGTTTGAGGTCGACAGATACGCAGTATTTT. This gives the protein CASSLRSTDTQYF.

This clone appeared once. The chain joins TRBV28 to TRBJ2-5; D is possibly TRBD1 (5 bases). With 8 bases removed from V and 3 bases from J, the gap between germline ends came to 19 bases. This CDR3 contains 15 residues. The V gene's germline CDR1 is MDHEN and CDR2 SYDVKM. As DNA, the CDR3 is TGTGCCAGCGGGTCCCTGGACACTGCGGAAGAGACCCAGTACTTC. Its protein product is CASGSLDTAEETQYF.

The chain couples TRBV28 to TRBJ1-5; 8 nucleotides agree with TRBD1. The CDR3 spans 14 residues. The junction had 3 bases not matched to a gene; V was cut back by 6 bases and J by 2 bases. Per the germline V gene, CDR1 is MDHEN and CDR2 is SYDVKM. CDR3 nucleotides: TGTGCCAGCAGCTCGACAGGGGGCAATCAGCCCCAGCATTTT. Its protein product is CASSSTGGNQPQHF.

The V call is TRBV20-1, the J call TRBJ1-1; D is unresolved. CDR3 length: 11 residues. Trimming took off 3 bases at V and 5 bases at J, with 7 bases between the two ends. From germline, CDR1 is DFQATT and CDR2 SNEGSKA (reference sequence). The CDR3 loop reads CSASTQTEAFF. CDR3 DNA sequence: TGCAGTGCTAGTACCCAGACTGAAGCTTTCTTT.

V and J are TRBV6-6 and TRBJ1-1; D is undetermined. The CDR3 totals 13 residues. Germline V CDR1 and CDR2: MNHNY, SVGAGI (reference sequence). The V end lost 5 bases, the J end lost 4 bases, and 11 bases lay between the germline ends. Here the CDR3 DNA reads TGTGCCAGCAGTCTCCGGCGGGTCACTGAAGCTTTCTTT. Protein: CASSLRRVTEAFF.

This chain links TRBV9 with TRBJ1-2, with 10 bases aligning to TRBD1. The CDR3 contains 17 residues. Germline V gene data show CDR1 as SGDLS and CDR2 as YYNGEE. Unmatched junction bases numbered 15, after V lost 3 bases and J lost 7 bases. The CDR3 reads CASSAFHTLRTGGGYTF. As DNA, the CDR3 is TGTGCCAGCAGCGCTTTCCACACCCTGAGGACAGGGGGTGGCTACACCTTC.

This sequence joins TRBV5-1 and TRBJ1-2, with a tentative D call TRBD1 (6 bases). Germline CDR1 SGHRS, CDR2 YFSETQ. Trimming left V 0 bases short and J 7 bases short, with 10 bases between. This CDR3 is built from 13 residues. CDR3 in DNA: TGCGCCAGCAGCTTGGACAGGGACGGTGGCTACACCTTC. It is translated as CASSLDRDGGYTF.

The V call is TRBV28, the J call TRBJ2-7; a weak D match, TRBD1 (6 bases). The CDR3 totals 16 residues. The germline CDR1 and CDR2 sequences are MDHEN and SYDVKM. Trimming took 1 base from V and 2 from J, leaving 15 bases between them. CDR3 nucleotides: TGTGCCAGCAGTTTATATTTGTGGGACACCACCTACGAGCAGTACTTC. Amino acids: CASSLYLWDTTYEQYF.

In this sample, this clone turned up once. The CDR3 DNA reads TGTGCCAGTAGTATAGATATTAGAACAGATACGCAGTATTTT. Encoded protein: CASSIDIRTDTQYF. The gene calls are TRBV19 and TRBJ2-3; D gene unclear. The CDR3 totals 14 residues. The ends were cut back, 0 bases at V and 3 bases at J, with 7 bases in the middle. Per germline, CDR1 LNHDA and CDR2 SQIVND (reference sequence).

This chain uses TRBV7-7 with TRBJ2-5, with D possibly matching TRBD2 (6 bases). Germline V gives CDR1 SSHAT, CDR2 FNYEAQ (reference sequence). The germline V and J ends were trimmed by 5 bases and 3 bases, with 16 bases remaining between them. The CDR3 has 15 residues. The CDR3 nucleotides are TGTGCCAGCAGCCGGGGACCTCAGCGGGAAGAGACCCAGTACTTC. This sequence encodes CASSRGPQREETQYF.

The V gene is TRBV5-1, the J gene TRBJ2-3, with 7 bases aligning to TRBD2. Germline CDR1 is SGHRS and CDR2 is YFSETQ. J lost 2 bases, V lost 5 bases, and 8 bases had no gene match. The CDR3 extends over 15 amino acids. The CDR3 spells CASSNLLAYTDTQYF. For the CDR3, the DNA is TGCGCCAGCAGTAATCTACTAGCGTACACAGATACGCAGTATTTT.

The chain recombines TRBV5-1 with TRBJ2-3; 10 bases are a match to TRBD2. Germline V gene sequence: CDR1 SGHRS, CDR2 YFSETQ. The CDR3 extends over 14 amino acids. With V trimmed by 8 bases and J by 3 bases, 6 bases remained unmatched. The CDR3 coding sequence is TGCGCCAGTGCAACTAGCGGGACAACAGATACGCAGTATTTT. Encoded protein: CASATSGTTDTQYF.

Only one count was recorded for this clone. V gene TRBV9 combines with J gene TRBJ1-1; a possible D gene is TRBD1 (5 bases). This CDR3 is built from 14 residues. Germline CDR1 SGDLS, CDR2 YYNGEE. V was clipped by 3 bases and J by 4 bases, with 13 bases between them. Here the CDR3 reads CASSAEGSSTEAFF. The DNA for the CDR3 is TGTGCCAGCAGCGCGGAGGGGTCGAGCACTGAAGCTTTCTTT.